This TCR beta chain was recovered during a study of cytomegalovirus exposure and HLA in healthy donors. For the study at large: Clustering assigned about 76% of the roughly 420 genotyped donors to the Caucasian-associated ancestry cluster.

The PCR had 60 Vbeta and 13 Jbeta primers. Authors' methods: Roughly 10 million shared chains were among the approximately 87 million unique TCR beta chains that a later analysis counted. TCRdb's copy holds only in-frame clones and misses some; the assay was immunoSEQ multiplex PCR. D and trimming come from the DNA, and the V and J calls and clone size come from that table. Among some 150,000 clones listed, roughly 80% were seen once. Study observations and caveats: When presence/absence was analysed, sequencing depth was taken to be roughly uniform across donors. Rarity characterized most TCR sequences, yet some public TCRs appeared in many donors.

In this sample, this clone turned up once. The antigen is unknown. V dropped 7 bases and J dropped 9; count of bases not matched to a gene: 15. Germline-derived CDR1 and CDR2 are SGHRS and YFSETQ. The CDR3 contains 16 residues. Material for sequencing was PBMCs. The chain recombines TRBV5-1 with TRBJ2-7; TRBD2 aligns across 14 bases. This TCR was sampled from a woman in her 30s in good health and CMV-seronegative. CDR3 amino acids: CASADLPGTSGGRQYF. CDR3 coding DNA: TGCGCCAGCGCCGACCTCCCCGGGACTAGCGGGGGTCGGCAGTACTTC.